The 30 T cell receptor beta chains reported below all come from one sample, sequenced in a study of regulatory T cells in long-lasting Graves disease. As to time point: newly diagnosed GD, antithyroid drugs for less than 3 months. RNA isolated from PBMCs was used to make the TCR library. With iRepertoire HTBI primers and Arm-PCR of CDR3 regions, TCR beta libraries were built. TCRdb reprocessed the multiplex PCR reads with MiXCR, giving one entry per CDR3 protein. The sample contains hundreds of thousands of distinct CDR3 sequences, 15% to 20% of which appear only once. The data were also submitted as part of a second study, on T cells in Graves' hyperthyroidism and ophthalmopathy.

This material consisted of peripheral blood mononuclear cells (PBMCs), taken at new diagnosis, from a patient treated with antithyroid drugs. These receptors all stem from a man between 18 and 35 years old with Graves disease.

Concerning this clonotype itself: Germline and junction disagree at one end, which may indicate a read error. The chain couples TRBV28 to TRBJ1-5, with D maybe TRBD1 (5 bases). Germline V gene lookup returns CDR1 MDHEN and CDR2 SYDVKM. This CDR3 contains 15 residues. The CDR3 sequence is CASSTPGRGNRPQHF. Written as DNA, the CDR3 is TGTGCCAGCAGTACTCCCGGACGGGGGAATCGGCCCCAGCATTTT.

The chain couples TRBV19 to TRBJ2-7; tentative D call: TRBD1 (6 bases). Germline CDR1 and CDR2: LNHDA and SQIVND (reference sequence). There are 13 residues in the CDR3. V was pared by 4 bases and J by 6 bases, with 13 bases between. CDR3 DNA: TGTGCCAGTAGTACATCACAGGGATTCGAGCAGTACTTC. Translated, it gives CASSTSQGFEQYF.

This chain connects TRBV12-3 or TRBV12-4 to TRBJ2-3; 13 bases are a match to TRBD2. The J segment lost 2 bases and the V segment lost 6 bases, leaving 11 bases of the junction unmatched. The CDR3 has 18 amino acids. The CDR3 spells CASRAGTSGAGLTDTQYF. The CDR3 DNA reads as TGTGCCAGCAGGGCCGGGACTAGCGGGGCCGGGCTCACAGATACGCAGTATTTT.

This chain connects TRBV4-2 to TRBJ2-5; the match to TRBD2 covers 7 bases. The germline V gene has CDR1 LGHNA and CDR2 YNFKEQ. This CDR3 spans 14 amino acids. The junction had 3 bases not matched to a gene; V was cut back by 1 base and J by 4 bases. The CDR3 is CASSQGEGTETQYF. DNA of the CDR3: TGTGCCAGCAGCCAAGGGGAGGGGACAGAGACCCAGTACTTC.

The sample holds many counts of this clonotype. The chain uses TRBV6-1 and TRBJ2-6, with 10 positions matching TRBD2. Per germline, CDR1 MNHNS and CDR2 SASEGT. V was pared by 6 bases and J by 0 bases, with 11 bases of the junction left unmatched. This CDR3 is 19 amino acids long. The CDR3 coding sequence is TGTGCCAGCAGGCCCCGGACTAGCGGTAATCCCTCTGGGGCCAACGTCCTGACTTTC. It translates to CASRPRTSGNPSGANVLTF.

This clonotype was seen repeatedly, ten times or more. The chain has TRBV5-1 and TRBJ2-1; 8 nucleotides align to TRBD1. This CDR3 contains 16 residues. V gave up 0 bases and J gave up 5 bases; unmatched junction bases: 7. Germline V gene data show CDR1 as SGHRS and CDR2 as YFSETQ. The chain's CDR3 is CASSLVYRGRNNEQFF. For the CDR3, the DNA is TGCGCCAGCAGCTTGGTGTACAGGGGGAGAAACAATGAGCAGTTCTTC.

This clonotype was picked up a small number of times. As DNA, the CDR3 is TGTGCCAGCAGCGTCGAAAGGGAGAACACCGGGGAGCTGTTTTTT. This encodes CASSVERENTGELFF. V and J are TRBV9 and TRBJ2-2; no definite D call. Germline V gives CDR1 SGDLS, CDR2 YYNGEE. The V end lost 2 bases, the J end lost 1 base, and 9 bases lay between the germline ends. The CDR3 is made up of 15 amino acids.

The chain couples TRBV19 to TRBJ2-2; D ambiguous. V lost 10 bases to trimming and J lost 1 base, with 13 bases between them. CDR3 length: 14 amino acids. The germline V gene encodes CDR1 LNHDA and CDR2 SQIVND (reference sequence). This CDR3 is CATLDKWNTGELFF. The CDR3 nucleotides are TGTGCCACCCTAGACAAATGGAACACCGGGGAGCTGTTTTTT.

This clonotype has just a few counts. This CDR3 reads CSALRTLNSYEQYF. The CDR3 region has the DNA TGCAGTGCTTTACGGACACTCAACTCCTACGAGCAGTACTTC. This rearrangement joins TRBV20-1 to TRBJ2-7; possible D gene TRBD1, 5 bases. The ends were cut back, 5 bases at V and 0 bases at J, with 14 bases in the middle. The germline CDR1 and CDR2 sequences are DFQATT and SNEGSKA (reference sequence). The CDR3 sequence is 14 residues long.

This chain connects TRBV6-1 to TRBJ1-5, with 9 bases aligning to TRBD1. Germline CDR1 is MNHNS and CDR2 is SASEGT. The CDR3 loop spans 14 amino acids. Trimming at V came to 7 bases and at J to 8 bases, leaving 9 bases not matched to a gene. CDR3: CASTRTGEGKPQHF. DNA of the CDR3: TGTGCCAGCACCCGGACAGGGGAGGGTAAGCCCCAGCATTTT.

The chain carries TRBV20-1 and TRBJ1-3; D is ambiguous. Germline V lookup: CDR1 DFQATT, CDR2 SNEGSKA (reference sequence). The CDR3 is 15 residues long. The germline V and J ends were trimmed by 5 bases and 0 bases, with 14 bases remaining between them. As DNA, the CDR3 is TGCAGTGCTGCCCAGTGTCGGTACTCTGGAAACACCATATATTTT. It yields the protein CSAAQCRYSGNTIYF.

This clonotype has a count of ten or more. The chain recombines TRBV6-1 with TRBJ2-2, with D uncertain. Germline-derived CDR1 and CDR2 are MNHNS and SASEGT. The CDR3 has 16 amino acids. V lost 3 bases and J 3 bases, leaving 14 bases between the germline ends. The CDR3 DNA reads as TGTGCCAGCAGTGACCCAGACATGGAATACACCGGGGAGCTGTTTTTT. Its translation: CASSDPDMEYTGELFF.

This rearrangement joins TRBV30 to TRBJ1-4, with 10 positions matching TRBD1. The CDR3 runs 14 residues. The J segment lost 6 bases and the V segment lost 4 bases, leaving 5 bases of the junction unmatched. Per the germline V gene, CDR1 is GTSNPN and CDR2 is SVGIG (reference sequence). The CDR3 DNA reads TGTGCCTGGAACGACGGGACAGGGGATGAAAAACTGTTTTTT. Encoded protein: CAWNDGTGDEKLFF. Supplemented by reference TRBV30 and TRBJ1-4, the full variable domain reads SQTIHQWPATLVQPVGSPLSLECTVEGTSNPNLYWYRQAAGRGLQLLFYSVGIGQISSEVPQNLSASRPQDRQFILSSKKLLLSDSGFYLCAWNDGTGDEKLFFGSGTQLSVL.

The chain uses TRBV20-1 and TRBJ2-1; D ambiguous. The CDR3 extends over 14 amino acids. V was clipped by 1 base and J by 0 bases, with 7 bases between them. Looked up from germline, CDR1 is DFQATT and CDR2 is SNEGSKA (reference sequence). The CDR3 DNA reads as TGCAGTGCTAGAGTCGCGGCCTCCTACAATGAGCAGTTCTTC. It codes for CSARVAASYNEQFF.

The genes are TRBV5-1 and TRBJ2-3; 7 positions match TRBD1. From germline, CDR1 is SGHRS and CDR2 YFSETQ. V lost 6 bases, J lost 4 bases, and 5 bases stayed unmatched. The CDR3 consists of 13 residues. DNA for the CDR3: TGCGCCAGCATCGACAGGGTAGCAGATACGCAGTATTTT. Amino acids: CASIDRVADTQYF.

The DNA for the CDR3 is TGTGCCAGCAGCTTAATGGCAGGGGTTAATGAAAAACTGTTTTTT. Its protein product is CASSLMAGVNEKLFF. V is TRBV7-8 and J is TRBJ1-4, with D possibly matching TRBD1 (6 bases). The CDR3 loop spans 15 amino acids. The germline gives CDR1 SGHVS, CDR2 FQNEAQ. The V gene lost 2 bases and the J gene lost 4 bases, with 11 bases spanning the gap.

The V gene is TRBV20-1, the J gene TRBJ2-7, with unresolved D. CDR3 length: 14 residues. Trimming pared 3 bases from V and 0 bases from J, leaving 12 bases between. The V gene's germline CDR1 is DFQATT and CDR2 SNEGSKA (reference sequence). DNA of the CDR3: TGCAGTGCTAGGGAGATCTCTACCTCCTACGAGCAGTACTTC. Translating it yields CSAREISTSYEQYF.

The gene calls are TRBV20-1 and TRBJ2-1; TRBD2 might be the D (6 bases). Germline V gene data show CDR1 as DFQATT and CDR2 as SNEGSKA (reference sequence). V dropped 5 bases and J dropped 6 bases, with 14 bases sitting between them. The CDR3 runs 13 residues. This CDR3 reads CSAGASVGNEQFF. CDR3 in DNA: TGCAGTGCTGGTGCTAGCGTAGGCAATGAGCAGTTCTTC.

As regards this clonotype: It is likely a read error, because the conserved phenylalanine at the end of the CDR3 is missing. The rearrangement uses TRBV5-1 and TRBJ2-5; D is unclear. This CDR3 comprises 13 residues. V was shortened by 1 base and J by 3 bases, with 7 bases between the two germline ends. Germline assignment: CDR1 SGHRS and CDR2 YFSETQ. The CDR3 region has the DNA TGCGCCAGCAGCTTGCTGGTCGAAGAGACCCAGTACCTC. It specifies CASSLLVEETQYL.

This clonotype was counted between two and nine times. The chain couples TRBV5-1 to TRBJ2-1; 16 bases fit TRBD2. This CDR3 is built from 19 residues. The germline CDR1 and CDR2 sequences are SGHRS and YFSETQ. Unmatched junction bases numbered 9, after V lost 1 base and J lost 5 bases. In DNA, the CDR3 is TGCGCCAGCAGCTTGTGGGGGACTAGCGGGAGGGTGACGGACAATGAGCAGTTCTTC. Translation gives CASSLWGTSGRVTDNEQFF. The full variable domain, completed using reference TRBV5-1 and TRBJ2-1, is KAGVTQTPRYLIKTRGQQVTLSCSPISGHRSVSWYQQTPGQGLQFLFEYFSETQRNKGNFPGRFSGRQFSNSRSEMNVSTLELGDSALYLCASSLWGTSGRVTDNEQFFGPGTRLTVL.

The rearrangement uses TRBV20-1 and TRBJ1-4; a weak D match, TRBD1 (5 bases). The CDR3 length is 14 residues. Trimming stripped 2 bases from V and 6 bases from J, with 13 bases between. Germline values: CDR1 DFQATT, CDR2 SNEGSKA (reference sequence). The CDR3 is CSARPIGEDEKLFF. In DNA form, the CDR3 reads TGCAGTGCTAGACCGATAGGGGAAGATGAAAAACTGTTTTTT.

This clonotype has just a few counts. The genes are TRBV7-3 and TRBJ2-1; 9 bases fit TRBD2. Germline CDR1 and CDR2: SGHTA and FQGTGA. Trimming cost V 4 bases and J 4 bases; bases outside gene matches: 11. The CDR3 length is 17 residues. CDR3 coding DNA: TGTGCCAGCAGCTCCGACGTAGCGGGAGTGGGATACAATGAGCAGTTCTTC. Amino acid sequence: CASSSDVAGVGYNEQFF.

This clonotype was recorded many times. In DNA form, the CDR3 reads TGTGCCAGCAGCAGCAGGGCGGGCACTGAAGCTTTCTTT. Translated: CASSSRAGTEAFF. This chain uses TRBV7-8 with TRBJ1-1, with D maybe TRBD1 (5 bases). There are 13 residues in the CDR3. Trimming removed 5 bases at V and 4 bases at J, with 11 bases between. Germline CDR1 and CDR2: SGHVS and FQNEAQ.

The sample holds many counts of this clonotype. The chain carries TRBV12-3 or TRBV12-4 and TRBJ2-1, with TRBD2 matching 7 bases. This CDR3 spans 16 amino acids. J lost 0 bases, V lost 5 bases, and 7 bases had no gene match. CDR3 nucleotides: TGTGCCAGCAGTCGATCTAGCGGCCACTCCTACAATGAGCAGTTCTTC. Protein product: CASSRSSGHSYNEQFF.

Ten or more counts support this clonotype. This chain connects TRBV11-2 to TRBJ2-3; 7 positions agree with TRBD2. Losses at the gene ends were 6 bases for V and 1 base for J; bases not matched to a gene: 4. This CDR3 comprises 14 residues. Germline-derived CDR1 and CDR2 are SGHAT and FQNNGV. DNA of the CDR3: TGTGCCAGCAGTTACGGACTAGGCACAGATACGCAGTATTTT. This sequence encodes CASSYGLGTDTQYF. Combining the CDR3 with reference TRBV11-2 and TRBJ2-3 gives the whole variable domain EAGVAQSPRYKIIEKRQSVAFWCNPISGHATLYWYQQILGQGPKLLIQFQNNGVVDDSQLPKDRFSAERLKGVDSTLKIQPAKLEDSAVYLCASSYGLGTDTQYFGPGTRLTVL.

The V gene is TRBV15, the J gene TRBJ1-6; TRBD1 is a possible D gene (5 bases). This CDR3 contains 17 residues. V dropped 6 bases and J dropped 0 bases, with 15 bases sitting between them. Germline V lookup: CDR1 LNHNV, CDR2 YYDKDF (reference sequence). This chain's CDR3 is CATSPGRLSSYNSPLHF. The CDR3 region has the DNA TGTGCCACCAGTCCAGGGCGGCTAAGCTCCTATAATTCACCCCTCCACTTT.

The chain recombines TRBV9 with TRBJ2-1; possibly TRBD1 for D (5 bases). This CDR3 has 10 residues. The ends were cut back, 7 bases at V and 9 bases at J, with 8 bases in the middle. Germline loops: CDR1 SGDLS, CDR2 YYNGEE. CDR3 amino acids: CASGQGEQFF. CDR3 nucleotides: TGTGCCAGCGGCCAGGGTGAGCAGTTCTTC. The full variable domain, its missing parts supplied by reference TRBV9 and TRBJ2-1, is DSGVTQTPKHLITATGQRVTLRCSPRSGDLSVYWYQQSLDQGLQFLIQYYNGEERAKGNILERFSAQQFPDLHSELNLSSLELGDSALYFCASGQGEQFFGPGTRLTVL.

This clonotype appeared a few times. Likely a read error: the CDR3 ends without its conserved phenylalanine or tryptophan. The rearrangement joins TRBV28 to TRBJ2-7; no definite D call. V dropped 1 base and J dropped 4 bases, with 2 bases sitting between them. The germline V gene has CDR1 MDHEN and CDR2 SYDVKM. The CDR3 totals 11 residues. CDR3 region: CASSLLYEQYI. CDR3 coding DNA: TGTGCCAGCAGTTTATTGTACGAGCAGTACATC.

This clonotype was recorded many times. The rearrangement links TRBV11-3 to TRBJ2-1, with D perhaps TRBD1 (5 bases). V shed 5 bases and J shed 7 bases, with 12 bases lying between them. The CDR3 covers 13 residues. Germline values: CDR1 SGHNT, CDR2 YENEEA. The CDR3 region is CASSPRDRNEQFF. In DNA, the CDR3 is TGTGCCAGCAGCCCCAGGGATAGGAATGAGCAGTTCTTC.

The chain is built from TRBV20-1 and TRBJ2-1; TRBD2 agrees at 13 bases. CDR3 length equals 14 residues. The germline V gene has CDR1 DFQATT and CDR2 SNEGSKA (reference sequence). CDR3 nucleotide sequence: TGCAGCCCCCGGGGACTAGCGGGAAGGATTGAGCAGTTCTTC. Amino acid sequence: CSPRGLAGRIEQFF.